What follows is one T cell receptor (beta chain) and its context. The antigen remains undetermined. Primers: 60 Vbeta forward and 13 Jbeta reverse. Only in-frame clones appear in the TCRdb table, and some are missing; sequencing was by immunoSEQ multiplex PCR. This table lists about 130,000 clones. Between the trimmed V and J ends, which lost 5 bases and 0 bases, there was a span of 10 bases. CDR1 and CDR2 (germline): MGHRA, YSYEKL. CDR3 length equals 15 residues. This entry is derived from a study of cytomegalovirus exposure and HLA in healthy donors. Broader study findings: Listed as cytomegalovirus-associated were more than 150 TCR beta chains.

The clonotype was recovered from a man in his forties or fifties in good health and CMV-seronegative. The material sequenced was PBMCs. The V gene is TRBV4-1, the J gene TRBJ1-4; D gene unclear. In DNA form, the CDR3 reads TGCGCCAGCAGCACCCCCAGGACAACTAATGAAAAACTGTTTTTT. Amino acid sequence: CASSTPRTTNEKLFF.